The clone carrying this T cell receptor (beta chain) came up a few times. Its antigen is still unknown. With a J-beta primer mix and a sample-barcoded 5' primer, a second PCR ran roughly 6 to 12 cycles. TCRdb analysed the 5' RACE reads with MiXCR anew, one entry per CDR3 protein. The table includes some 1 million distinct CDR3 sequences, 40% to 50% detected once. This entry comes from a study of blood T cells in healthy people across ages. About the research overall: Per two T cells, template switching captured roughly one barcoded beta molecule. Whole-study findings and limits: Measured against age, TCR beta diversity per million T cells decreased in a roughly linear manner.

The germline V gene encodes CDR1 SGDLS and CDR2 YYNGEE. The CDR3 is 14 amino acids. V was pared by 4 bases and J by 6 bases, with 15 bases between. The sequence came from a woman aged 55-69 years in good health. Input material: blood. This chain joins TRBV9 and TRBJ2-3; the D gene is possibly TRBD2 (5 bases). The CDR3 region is CASSPASFPDTQYF. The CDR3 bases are TGTGCCAGCAGCCCCGCTAGCTTCCCGGATACGCAGTATTTT.